The clone carrying this T cell receptor beta chain was counted only a few times. CDR3 size: 14 residues. Germline assignment: CDR1 SGHDT and CDR2 YYEEEE. The ends were cut back, 0 bases at V and 3 bases at J, with 9 bases in the middle. These data originate in a study of T cell clones after liver transplantation. Profiled with immunoSEQ multiplex PCR; TCRdb holds only in-frame clones, not every one. The sample holds some 59,000 clones, roughly 70% seen once. The source is a human patient who received a liver transplant. The graft donor may have contributed some T cells. Specimen: CD4+ T cells from blood, collected at the 22-month timepoint. This chain links TRBV5-6 with TRBJ1-2, with D perhaps matching TRBD1 (6 bases). The CDR3 nucleotides read TGTGCCAGCAGCTTGGATCCAGGGGACTATGGCTACACCTTC. Its protein is CASSLDPGDYGYTF.